This T cell receptor (beta chain) was sequenced in a study of prognosis after radiotherapy for stage I lung cancer. CDR1 LGHDT and CDR2 YNNKEL come from the germline V gene (reference sequence). Trimming cost V 3 bases and J 0 bases, with 9 bases left between them. The CDR3 loop spans 14 amino acids. Researchers used two-round multiplex PCR to amplify TCR beta CDR3 starting from genomic DNA. During first-round PCR, primers specific to each TRBV and TRBJ gene were used. TCRdb reprocessed the multiplex PCR reads via MiXCR and lists one record per CDR3 protein. The sample has about 59,000 distinct CDR3 sequences, approximately 25% seen once. In this sample, this clonotype turned up many times.

The source was PBMCs, collected before or after stereotactic body radiation therapy (not recorded which). This clonotype was sampled from a donor older than 45 with non-small cell lung cancer. The genes are TRBV3-1 and TRBJ2-7; TRBD1 or TRBD2 may be the D gene (5 bases each). This CDR3 reads CASSQGTDSYEQYF. CDR3 nucleotide sequence: TGTGCCAGCAGCCAGGGGACGGACTCCTACGAGCAGTACTTC.